Below, 29 T cell receptor beta chains from the same sample are listed, as sequenced in a study of regulatory T cells in long-lasting Graves disease. Researchers made TCR beta libraries by using iRepertoire HTBI primers and running Arm-PCR on CDR3 regions. TCRdb processed the multiplex PCR reads anew with MiXCR; each CDR3 protein has one entry. The repertoire consists of 350,000 to 550,000 distinct CDR3 sequences, with less than 20% occurring once and the leading ten covering 20% to 25%. As to time point: newly diagnosed GD, antithyroid drugs for less than 3 months. PBMC RNA was the source of the TCR library. Another study also made use of these data, one on T cells in Graves' hyperthyroidism and ophthalmopathy.

The starting material was peripheral blood mononuclear cells (PBMCs), obtained at new diagnosis, from a patient treated with antithyroid drugs. All receptors come from a woman under 30 with Graves disease.

This clonotype was seen at least ten times. J is TRBJ2-1 and V is TRBV7-2; D possibly corresponds to TRBD2 (6 bases). Germline V lookup: CDR1 SGHTA, CDR2 FQGNSA. The CDR3 contains 15 residues. V lost 4 bases to trimming and J lost 4 bases, with 14 bases between them. CDR3 coding DNA: TGTGCCAGCAGCTCGCCCGGGACTCTATACAATGAGCAGTTCTTC. The encoded protein is CASSSPGTLYNEQFF.

This clonotype was found a few times. V gene TRBV29-1 combines with J gene TRBJ2-1; 9 bases agree with TRBD1. The V gene's germline CDR1 is SQVTM and CDR2 ANQGSEA. The V and J ends lost 7 bases and 6 bases, in that order; junction bases with no gene match: 7. The CDR3 runs to 13 residues. CDR3 sequence reads: CSGLRDRVNEQFF. In nucleotides, the CDR3 is TGCAGCGGCCTGCGGGACAGGGTCAATGAGCAGTTCTTC.

This clonotype was detected a few times. J is TRBJ2-7 and V is TRBV4-3, with TRBD2 identical over 7 bases. V lost 0 bases and J lost 2; bases outside the gene matches: 4. In germline, CDR1 is LGHNA, CDR2 YSLEER. CDR3 length: 15 residues. The CDR3 DNA sequence: TGCGCCAGCAGCCAAGATCGCGGGGGAGCCTACGAGCAGTACTTC. As protein: CASSQDRGGAYEQYF.

The gene calls are TRBV16 and TRBJ2-3, with no clear D. V was trimmed by 0 bases and J by 6 bases, leaving 16 bases between them. The CDR3 covers 16 residues. The germline gives CDR1 KGHSY, CDR2 FQNENV. CDR3 protein: CASSQSTRGPRDTQYF. The CDR3 bases are TGTGCCAGCAGCCAATCTACCCGTGGTCCACGGGATACGCAGTATTTT.

Here the CDR3 reads CAISEYRNEQFF. The CDR3 coding sequence is TGTGCCATCAGTGAATATAGAAATGAGCAGTTCTTC. The chain recombines TRBV10-3 with TRBJ2-1; no clear D gene. From germline, CDR1 is ENHRY and CDR2 SYGVKD. V lost 3 bases and J 7 bases, leaving 7 bases between the germline ends. The CDR3 runs 12 residues.

At least ten counts were recorded for this clonotype. J is TRBJ2-7 and V is TRBV28; D perhaps matches TRBD2 (6 bases). CDR3 length: 14 amino acids. Trimming took off 6 bases at V and 3 bases at J, with 15 bases between the two ends. Germline CDR1 MDHEN, CDR2 SYDVKM. The CDR3 protein is CASREGGEGYEQYF. CDR3 nucleotides: TGTGCCAGCAGGGAGGGTGGTGAGGGCTACGAGCAGTACTTC. Full variable domain (missing parts from reference TRBV28 and TRBJ2-7): DVKVTQSSRYLVKRTGEKVFLECVQDMDHENMFWYRQDPGLGLRLIYFSYDVKMKEKGDIPEGYSVSREKKERFSLILESASTNQTSMYLCASREGGEGYEQYFGPGTRLTVT.

The table lists this clonotype with a few counts. The chain couples TRBV5-1 to TRBJ2-7; D call uncertain. The germline CDR1 and CDR2 sequences are SGHRS and YFSETQ. The CDR3 is 15 amino acids. V lost 1 base, J lost 5 bases, and 16 bases lay in between. The CDR3 region is CASSLSDLSPDEQYF. CDR3 DNA sequence: TGCGCCAGCAGCTTGTCGGACCTGAGCCCAGACGAGCAGTACTTC.

Comments on this clonotype: Given a much more abundant clone one base away, this may be a read error. This sequence joins TRBV6-5 and TRBJ2-1, with D possibly TRBD2 on 5 matching bases. Per germline, CDR1 MNHEY and CDR2 SVGAGI. CDR3 size: 16 residues. The CDR3 DNA sequence: TGTGTCAGCAGTTACTCGCCTAGGACTTTGTACAATGAGCAGTTCTTC. This sequence encodes CVSSYSPRTLYNEQFF.

The sample holds a few counts of this clonotype. The rearrangement uses TRBV30 and TRBJ2-7, with TRBD1 matching 8 bases. The CDR3 is 17 residues long. V gave up 0 bases and J gave up 2 bases; unmatched junction bases: 12. Germline CDR1 and CDR2: GTSNPN and SVGIG (reference sequence). CDR3 sequence reads: CAWSVQGEETSTYEQYF. In nucleotides, the CDR3 is TGTGCCTGGAGTGTACAGGGGGAGGAGACATCTACCTACGAGCAGTACTTC.

This CDR3 is CSAFLDGYGYTF. In DNA form, the CDR3 reads TGCAGTGCTTTTTTGGACGGGTATGGCTACACCTTC. The chain carries TRBV20-1 and TRBJ1-2, with D hard to call. The CDR3 runs 12 residues. Trimming took 5 bases from V and 5 from J, leaving 12 bases between them. Germline CDR1 is DFQATT and CDR2 is SNEGSKA (reference sequence).

J is TRBJ2-2 and V is TRBV20-1; D not resolved. This CDR3 has 14 amino acids. Trimming removed 2 bases at V and 2 bases at J, with 9 bases between. Looked up from germline, CDR1 is DFQATT and CDR2 is SNEGSKA (reference sequence). In nucleotides, the CDR3 is TGCAGTGCTAGAATCGGGCAAAACACCGGGGAGCTGTTTTTT. It specifies CSARIGQNTGELFF.

This clonotype appeared many times. This chain links TRBV5-1 with TRBJ1-1; D is undetermined. The CDR3 has 16 amino acids. Deletions cut 0 bases from V and 0 bases from J, with 12 bases between. The germline V gene encodes CDR1 SGHRS and CDR2 YFSETQ. The CDR3 nucleotides are TGCGCCAGCAGCTTGGATCCGGACCTACTGAACACTGAAGCTTTCTTT. Protein product: CASSLDPDLLNTEAFF.

This clonotype was seen only a few times. This sequence joins TRBV12-3 or TRBV12-4 and TRBJ1-5; no clear D. The CDR3 loop spans 15 amino acids. Trimming left V 4 bases short and J 7 bases short, with 17 bases between. CDR3 amino acids: CASSSRTYLGQPQHF. Here the CDR3 DNA reads TGTGCCAGCAGTTCCCGAACCTATTTGGGACAGCCCCAGCATTTT.

This clonotype was picked up many times. This chain joins TRBV30 and TRBJ2-1; D uncertain. The germline V gene encodes CDR1 GTSNPN and CDR2 SVGIG (reference sequence). The V end was cut by 0 bases, the J end by 0 bases, with 15 bases between. This CDR3 is built from 17 residues. CDR3 sequence: CAWSVPLWGSSYNEQFF. In DNA, the CDR3 is TGTGCCTGGAGTGTACCACTATGGGGAAGCTCCTACAATGAGCAGTTCTTC.

This clonotype appeared many times. This rearrangement joins TRBV7-3 to TRBJ2-1, with 15 bases fitting TRBD2. Trimming removed 5 bases from V and 9 bases from J; junction bases left unmatched: 11. Looked up from germline, CDR1 is SGHTA and CDR2 is FQGTGA. This CDR3 spans 17 amino acids. The CDR3 spells CASSHVGLAGGGGEQFF. The DNA of the CDR3 is TGTGCCAGCAGCCACGTGGGACTAGCGGGAGGAGGGGGTGAGCAGTTCTTC.

In this sample, this clonotype turned up many times. This chain joins TRBV28 and TRBJ1-5; D is ambiguous. Trimming shortened V by 7 bases and J by 0 bases, and 19 bases separated the two germline ends. This CDR3 spans 17 amino acids. The germline V gene encodes CDR1 MDHEN and CDR2 SYDVKM. The CDR3 sequence: CASTSPLGHYSNQPQHF. As DNA, the CDR3 is TGTGCCAGCACCAGCCCCCTTGGCCATTATAGCAATCAGCCCCAGCATTTT.

This clonotype was seen at least ten times. The chain carries TRBV6-1 and TRBJ1-5, with 8 bases aligning to TRBD1. Germline CDR1 is MNHNS and CDR2 is SASEGT. V lost 5 bases to trimming and J lost 2 bases; unmatched junction nucleotides: 11. The CDR3 runs to 17 residues. DNA for the CDR3: TGTGCCAGCAGTCACGAAACAGGGGGTATTGGCAATCAGCCCCAGCATTTT. This sequence encodes CASSHETGGIGNQPQHF.

This clonotype turned up a few times. For the CDR3, the DNA is TGTGCCAGCATCCGCAGGGTTGGGATACGGTGTGATCAGCCCCAGCATTTT. This translates into CASIRRVGIRCDQPQHF. V gene TRBV4-2 combines with J gene TRBJ1-5; a weak D match, TRBD1 (5 bases). Germline CDR1 reads LGHNA; CDR2 reads YNFKEQ. The CDR3 has 17 residues. V was trimmed by 7 bases and J by 5 bases, leaving 24 bases between them.

The chain is built from TRBV19 and TRBJ2-1; 11 nucleotides agree with TRBD2. The germline CDR1 and CDR2 sequences are LNHDA and SQIVND (reference sequence). This CDR3 contains 16 residues. V lost 3 bases to trimming and J lost 3 bases; unmatched junction nucleotides: 4. CDR3 residues: CASSIGTSGGYNEQFF. CDR3 nucleotides: TGTGCCAGTAGTATTGGGACTAGCGGAGGCTACAATGAGCAGTTCTTC.

There are a few counts of this clonotype. Written as DNA, the CDR3 is TGTGCCAGCGGACAGGGTGGGAGTGAGCAGTTCTTC. It yields the protein CASGQGGSEQFF. This rearrangement joins TRBV7-3 to TRBJ2-1; 8 bases line up with TRBD1. This CDR3 has 12 amino acids. V shed 8 bases, J shed 9 bases, and the junction held 6 bases outside the gene matches. Germline CDR1 reads SGHTA; CDR2 reads FQGTGA.

This clonotype was counted many times. The chain is built from TRBV5-1 and TRBJ2-1; 10 nucleotides line up with TRBD2. CDR1 is SGHRS and CDR2 is YFSETQ in the germline V gene. With 1 base clipped from V and 8 bases from J, the junction kept 6 bases outside the gene matches. The CDR3 runs to 15 residues. The CDR3 reads CASSLSSGRTDEQFF. The CDR3 bases are TGCGCCAGCAGCTTGAGTAGCGGGAGGACCGATGAGCAGTTCTTC.

This clonotype was counted ten times or more. The genes are TRBV5-1 and TRBJ1-2; 10 bases line up with TRBD1. CDR1 SGHRS and CDR2 YFSETQ come from the germline V gene. The J segment lost 2 bases and the V segment lost 4 bases, leaving 14 bases of the junction unmatched. The CDR3 is 18 amino acids. The CDR3: CASSPRVGQGSTNYGYTF. DNA of the CDR3: TGCGCCAGCAGCCCCCGTGTGGGACAGGGGTCTACCAACTATGGCTACACCTTC.

The chain joins TRBV28 to TRBJ2-6; D uncertain. CDR3 length: 15 amino acids. Germline CDR1 and CDR2: MDHEN and SYDVKM. V lost 8 bases to trimming and J lost 0 bases, with 11 bases between them. CDR3 DNA: TGTGCCAGCGGGGTCGGCCTCTCTGGGGCCAACGTCCTGACTTTC. Translation: CASGVGLSGANVLTF.

In this sample, this clonotype turned up many times. As DNA, the CDR3 is TGCAGTGCTGGGCGGGTGGGGATTAGAGAGGATACGCAGTATTTT. Translating it yields CSAGRVGIREDTQYF. The chain links TRBV20-1 to TRBJ2-3; a possible D gene is TRBD2 (5 bases). Germline V lookup: CDR1 DFQATT, CDR2 SNEGSKA (reference sequence). V was cut by 5 bases and J by 6 bases, with 21 bases left in between. The CDR3 has 15 amino acids.

This clonotype was seen many times. V usage is TRBV12-3 or TRBV12-4 and J usage is TRBJ2-1; TRBD1 matches at 9 bases. V gave up 7 bases and J gave up 6 bases; unmatched junction bases: 10. The CDR3 covers 15 residues. The CDR3 coding sequence is TGTGCCAGCACTCCGGGACAGGGTGGGATCAATGAGCAGTTCTTC. This translates into CASTPGQGGINEQFF.

At least ten counts were recorded for this clonotype. The rearrangement links TRBV5-1 to TRBJ2-1; D gene uncertain. Germline CDR1 reads SGHRS; CDR2 reads YFSETQ. The CDR3 loop spans 17 amino acids. V gave up 2 bases and J gave up 0 bases, with 15 bases separating them. The CDR3 protein is CASSFFGLPSSYNEQFF. Written as DNA, the CDR3 is TGCGCCAGCAGCTTTTTTGGGCTACCCAGCTCCTACAATGAGCAGTTCTTC.

This clonotype was counted between two and nine times. The chain joins TRBV20-1 to TRBJ2-2; no clear D gene. Germline lookup yields CDR1 DFQATT and CDR2 SNEGSKA (reference sequence). The CDR3 has 13 amino acids. Trimming left V 6 bases short and J 6 bases short, with 14 bases between. This CDR3 is CSASLVIAGELFF. CDR3 in DNA: TGCAGTGCGAGCCTAGTTATTGCCGGGGAGCTGTTTTTT.

The sample holds many counts of this clonotype. V gene TRBV3-1 combines with J gene TRBJ2-7; 8 bases line up with TRBD2. Germline V gene data show CDR1 as LGHDT and CDR2 as YNNKEL (reference sequence). The CDR3 is made up of 14 amino acids. Germline trimming cut 6 bases from V and 3 bases from J; bases unmatched to any gene: 7. The CDR3 region is CASSDIAGNYEQYF. CDR3 sequence (DNA): TGTGCCAGCAGTGATATAGCGGGGAACTACGAGCAGTACTTC.

This clonotype was recorded at least ten times. The chain combines TRBV27 with TRBJ2-1; a weak D match, TRBD1 (5 bases). CDR1 and CDR2 (germline): MNHEY, SMNVEV (reference sequence). This CDR3 is built from 16 residues. The V gene lost 8 bases and the J gene lost 5 bases, with 22 bases spanning the gap. The CDR3 nucleotides read TGTGCCAGCGGGTGGGGTGGGGCGGTTCGGGACAATGAGCAGTTCTTC. Translation: CASGWGGAVRDNEQFF.